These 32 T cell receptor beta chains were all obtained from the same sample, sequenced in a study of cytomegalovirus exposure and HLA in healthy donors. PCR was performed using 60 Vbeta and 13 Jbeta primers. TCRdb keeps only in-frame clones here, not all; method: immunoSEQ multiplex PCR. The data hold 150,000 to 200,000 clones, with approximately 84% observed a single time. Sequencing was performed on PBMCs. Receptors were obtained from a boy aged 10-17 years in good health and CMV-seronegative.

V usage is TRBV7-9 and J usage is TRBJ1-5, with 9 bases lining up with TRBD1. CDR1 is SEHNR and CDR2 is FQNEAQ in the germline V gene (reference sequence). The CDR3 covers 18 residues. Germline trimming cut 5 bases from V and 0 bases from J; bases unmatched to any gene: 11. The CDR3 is CASSLPGQGVYSNQPQHF. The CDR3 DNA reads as TGTGCCAGCAGCCTACCGGGACAGGGCGTTTATAGCAATCAGCCCCAGCATTTT.

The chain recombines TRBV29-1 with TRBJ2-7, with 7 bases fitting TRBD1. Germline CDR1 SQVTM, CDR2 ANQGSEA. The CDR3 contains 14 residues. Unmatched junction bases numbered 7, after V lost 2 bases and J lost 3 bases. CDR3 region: CSVETTGLRYEQYF. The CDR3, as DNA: TGCAGCGTTGAAACGACAGGGCTACGCTACGAGCAGTACTTC.

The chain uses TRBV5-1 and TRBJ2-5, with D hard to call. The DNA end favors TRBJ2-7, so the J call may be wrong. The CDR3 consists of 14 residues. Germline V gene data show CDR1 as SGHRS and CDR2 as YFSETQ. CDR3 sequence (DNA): TGCGCCAGCAGCTTCGACAAGAACTCCTACGAGCAGTACTTC. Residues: CASSFDKNSYEQYF.

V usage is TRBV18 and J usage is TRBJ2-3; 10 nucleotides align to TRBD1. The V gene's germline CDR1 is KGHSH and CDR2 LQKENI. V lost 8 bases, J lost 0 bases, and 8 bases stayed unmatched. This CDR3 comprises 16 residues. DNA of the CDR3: TGTGCCAGCCCTAGTGACAGGGGGCCTAGCACAGATACGCAGTATTTT. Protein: CASPSDRGPSTDTQYF.

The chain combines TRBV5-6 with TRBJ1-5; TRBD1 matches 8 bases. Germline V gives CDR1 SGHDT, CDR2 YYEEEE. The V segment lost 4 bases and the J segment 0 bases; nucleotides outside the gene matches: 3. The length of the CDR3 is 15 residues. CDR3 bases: TGTGCCAGCAGCCGACAGGGGTATAGCAATCAGCCCCAGCATTTT. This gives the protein CASSRQGYSNQPQHF.

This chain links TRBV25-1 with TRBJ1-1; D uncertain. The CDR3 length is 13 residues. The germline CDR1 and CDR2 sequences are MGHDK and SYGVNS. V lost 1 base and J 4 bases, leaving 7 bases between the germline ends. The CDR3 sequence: CASSEWAATEAFF. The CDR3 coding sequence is TGTGCCAGCAGTGAATGGGCTGCCACTGAAGCTTTCTTT.

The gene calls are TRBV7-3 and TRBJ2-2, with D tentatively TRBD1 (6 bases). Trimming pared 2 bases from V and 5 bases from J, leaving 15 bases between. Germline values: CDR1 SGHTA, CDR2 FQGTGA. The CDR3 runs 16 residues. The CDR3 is CASSLVQGKGTGELFF. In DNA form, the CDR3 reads TGTGCCAGCAGCTTAGTGCAGGGGAAGGGAACCGGGGAGCTGTTTTTT.

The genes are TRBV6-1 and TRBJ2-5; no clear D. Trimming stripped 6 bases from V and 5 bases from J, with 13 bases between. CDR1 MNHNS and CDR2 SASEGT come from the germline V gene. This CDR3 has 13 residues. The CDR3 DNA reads TGTGCCAGCAGCCGAGTCCCCGGGGAGACCCAGTACTTC. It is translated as CASSRVPGETQYF.

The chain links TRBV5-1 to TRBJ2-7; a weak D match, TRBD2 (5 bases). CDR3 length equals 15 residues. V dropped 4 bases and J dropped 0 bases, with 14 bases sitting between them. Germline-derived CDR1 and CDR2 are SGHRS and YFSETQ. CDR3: CASSRWTGSSYEQYF. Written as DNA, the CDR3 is TGCGCCAGCAGCCGTTGGACGGGGAGCTCCTACGAGCAGTACTTC.

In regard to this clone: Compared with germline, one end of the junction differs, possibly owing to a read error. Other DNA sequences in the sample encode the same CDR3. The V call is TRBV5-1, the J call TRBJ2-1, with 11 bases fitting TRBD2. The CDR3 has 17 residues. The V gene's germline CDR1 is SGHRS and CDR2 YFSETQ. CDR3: CASSGRAGTSGYNEQFF. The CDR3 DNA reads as TGTGCCAGCAGCGGGCGGGCCGGGACTAGCGGATACAATGAGCAGTTCTTC.

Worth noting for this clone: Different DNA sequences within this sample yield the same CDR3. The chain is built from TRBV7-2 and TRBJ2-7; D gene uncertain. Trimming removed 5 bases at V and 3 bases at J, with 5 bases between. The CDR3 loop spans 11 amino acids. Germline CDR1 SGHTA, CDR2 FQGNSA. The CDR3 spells CASSHSYEQYF. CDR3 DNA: TGTGCCAGCAGCCACAGCTACGAGCAGTACTTC.

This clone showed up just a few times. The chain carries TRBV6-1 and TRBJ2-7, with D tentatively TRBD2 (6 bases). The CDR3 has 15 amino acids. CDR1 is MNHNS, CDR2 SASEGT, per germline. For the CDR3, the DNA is TGTGCGGGAGGTAGTTTAAGCCGGCTAGGCTACGAGCAGTACTTC. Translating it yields CAGGSLSRLGYEQYF.

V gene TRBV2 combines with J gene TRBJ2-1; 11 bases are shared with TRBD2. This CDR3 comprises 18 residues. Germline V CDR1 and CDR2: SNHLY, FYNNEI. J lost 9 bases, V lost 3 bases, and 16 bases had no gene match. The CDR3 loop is CASSDSVLAGGPVGEQFF. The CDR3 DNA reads TGTGCCAGCAGTGACAGCGTGTTAGCGGGGGGGCCTGTGGGTGAGCAGTTCTTC.

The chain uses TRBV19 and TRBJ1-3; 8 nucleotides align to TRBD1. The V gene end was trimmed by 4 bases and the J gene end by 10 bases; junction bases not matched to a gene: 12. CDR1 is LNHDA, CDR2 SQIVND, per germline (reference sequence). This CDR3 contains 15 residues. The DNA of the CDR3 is TGTGCCAGTAGTAAACCAGGGGGCGGAATACCGACCATATATTTT. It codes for CASSKPGGGIPTIYF.

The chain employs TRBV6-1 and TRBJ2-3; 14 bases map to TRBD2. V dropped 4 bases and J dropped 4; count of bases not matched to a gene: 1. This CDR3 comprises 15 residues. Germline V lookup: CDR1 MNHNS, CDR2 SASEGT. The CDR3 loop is CASSGLAGGPDTQYF. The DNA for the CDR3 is TGTGCCAGCAGTGGACTAGCGGGAGGGCCAGATACGCAGTATTTT.

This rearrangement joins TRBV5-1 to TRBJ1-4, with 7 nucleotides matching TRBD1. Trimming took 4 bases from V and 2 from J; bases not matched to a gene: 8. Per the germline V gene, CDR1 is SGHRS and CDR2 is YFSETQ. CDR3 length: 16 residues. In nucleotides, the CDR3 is TGCGCCAGCAGCATACCGGACAGGTCGACTAATGAAAAACTGTTTTTT. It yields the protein CASSIPDRSTNEKLFF.

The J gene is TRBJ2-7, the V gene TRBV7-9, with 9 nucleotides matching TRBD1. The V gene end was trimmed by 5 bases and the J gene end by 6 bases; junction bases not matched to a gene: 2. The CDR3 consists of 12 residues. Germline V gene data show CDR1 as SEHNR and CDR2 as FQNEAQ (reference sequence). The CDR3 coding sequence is TGTGCCAGCAGCCCGACAGGGGGCGAGCAGTACTTC. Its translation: CASSPTGGEQYF.

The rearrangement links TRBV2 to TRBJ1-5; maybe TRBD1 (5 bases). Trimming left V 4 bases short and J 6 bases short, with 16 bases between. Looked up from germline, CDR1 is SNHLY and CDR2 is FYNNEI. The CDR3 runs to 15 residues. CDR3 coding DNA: TGTGCCAGCAGTGTTGGCAGGGATTTTTTTCAGCCCCAGCATTTT. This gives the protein CASSVGRDFFQPQHF.

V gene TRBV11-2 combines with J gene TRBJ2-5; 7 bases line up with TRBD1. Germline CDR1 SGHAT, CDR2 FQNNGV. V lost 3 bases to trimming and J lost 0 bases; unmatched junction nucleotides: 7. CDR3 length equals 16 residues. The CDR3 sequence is CASSFGQADHQETQYF. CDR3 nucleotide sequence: TGTGCCAGCAGCTTTGGACAGGCAGACCACCAAGAGACCCAGTACTTC.

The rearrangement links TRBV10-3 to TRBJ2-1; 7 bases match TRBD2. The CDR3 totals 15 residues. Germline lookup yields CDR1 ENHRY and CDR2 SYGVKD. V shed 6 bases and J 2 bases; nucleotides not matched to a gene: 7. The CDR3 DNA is TGTGCCATCAGAAGAGCGGGGACTCCCTACAATGAGCAGTTCTTC. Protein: CAIRRAGTPYNEQFF.

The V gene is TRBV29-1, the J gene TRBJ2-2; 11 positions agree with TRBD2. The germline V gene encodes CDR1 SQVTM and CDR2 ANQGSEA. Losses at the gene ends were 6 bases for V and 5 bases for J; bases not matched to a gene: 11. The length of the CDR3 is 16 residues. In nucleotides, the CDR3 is TGCAGCGTCGAACAATATAGCGGGGGGGATACCGGGGAGCTGTTTTTT. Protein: CSVEQYSGGDTGELFF.

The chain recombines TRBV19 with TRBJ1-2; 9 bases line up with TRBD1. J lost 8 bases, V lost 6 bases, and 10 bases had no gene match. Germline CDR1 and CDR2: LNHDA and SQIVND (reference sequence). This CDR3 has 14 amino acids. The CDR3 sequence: CASSLTGGAEGYTF. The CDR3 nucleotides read TGTGCCAGTAGCCTCACAGGGGGCGCGGAAGGCTACACCTTC.

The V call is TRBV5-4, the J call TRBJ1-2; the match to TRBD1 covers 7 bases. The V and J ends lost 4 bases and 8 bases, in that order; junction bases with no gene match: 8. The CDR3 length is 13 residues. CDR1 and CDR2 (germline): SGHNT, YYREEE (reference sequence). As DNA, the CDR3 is TGTGCCAGCAGCCCTCAGACAGGGACGGGCTACACCTTC. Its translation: CASSPQTGTGYTF.

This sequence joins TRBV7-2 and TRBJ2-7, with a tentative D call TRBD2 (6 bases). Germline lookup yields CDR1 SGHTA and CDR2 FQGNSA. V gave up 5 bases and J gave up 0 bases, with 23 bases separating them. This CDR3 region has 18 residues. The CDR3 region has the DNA TGTGCCAGCAGCGAGATATTCGCGGGGCTAGCCGCCTCCTACGAGCAGTACTTC. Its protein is CASSEIFAGLAASYEQYF.

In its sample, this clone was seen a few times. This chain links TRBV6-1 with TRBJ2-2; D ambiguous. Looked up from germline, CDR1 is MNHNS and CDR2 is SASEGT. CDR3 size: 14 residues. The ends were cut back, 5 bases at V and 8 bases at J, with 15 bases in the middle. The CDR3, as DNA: TGTGCCAGCAGTCGGTCGGCAGGTAAAGGGGAGCTGTTTTTT. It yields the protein CASSRSAGKGELFF.

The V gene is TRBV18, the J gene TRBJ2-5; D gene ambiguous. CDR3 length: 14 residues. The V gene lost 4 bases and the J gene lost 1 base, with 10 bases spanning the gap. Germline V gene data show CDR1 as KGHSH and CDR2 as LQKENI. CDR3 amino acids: CASSLVRTQETQYF. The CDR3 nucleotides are TGTGCCAGCTCACTAGTCCGCACCCAAGAGACCCAGTACTTC. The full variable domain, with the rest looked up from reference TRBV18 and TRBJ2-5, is NAGVMQNPRHLVRRRGQEARLRCSPMKGHSHVYWYRQLPEEGLKFMVYLQKENIIDESGMPKERFSAEFPKEGPSILRIQQVVRGDSAAYFCASSLVRTQETQYFGPGTRLLVL.

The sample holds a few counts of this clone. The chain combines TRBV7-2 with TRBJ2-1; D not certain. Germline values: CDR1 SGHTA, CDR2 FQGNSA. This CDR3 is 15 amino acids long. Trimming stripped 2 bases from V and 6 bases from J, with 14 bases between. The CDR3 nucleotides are TGTGCCAGCAGCTTATTAATTGGAGTCGGCAATGAGCAGTTCTTC. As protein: CASSLLIGVGNEQFF.

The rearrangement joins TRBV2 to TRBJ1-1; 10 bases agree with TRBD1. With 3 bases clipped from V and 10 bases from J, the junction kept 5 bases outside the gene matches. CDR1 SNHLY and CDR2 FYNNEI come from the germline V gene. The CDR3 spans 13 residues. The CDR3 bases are TGTGCCAGCAGTGAGCCGGGACAGGGGAGAGCTTTCTTT. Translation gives CASSEPGQGRAFF. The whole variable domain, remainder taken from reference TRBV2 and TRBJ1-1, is EPEVTQTPSHQVTQMGQEVILRCVPISNHLYFYWYRQILGQKVEFLVSFYNNEISEKSEIFDDQFSVERPDGSNFTLKIRSTKLEDSAMYFCASSEPGQGRAFFGQGTRLTVV.

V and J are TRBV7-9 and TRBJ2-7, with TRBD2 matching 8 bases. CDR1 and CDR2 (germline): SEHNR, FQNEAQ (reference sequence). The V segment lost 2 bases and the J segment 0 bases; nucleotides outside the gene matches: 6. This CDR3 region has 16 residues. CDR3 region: CASSLRLAGLSYEQYF. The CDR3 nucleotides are TGTGCCAGCAGCTTAAGGCTAGCGGGCCTCTCCTACGAGCAGTACTTC.

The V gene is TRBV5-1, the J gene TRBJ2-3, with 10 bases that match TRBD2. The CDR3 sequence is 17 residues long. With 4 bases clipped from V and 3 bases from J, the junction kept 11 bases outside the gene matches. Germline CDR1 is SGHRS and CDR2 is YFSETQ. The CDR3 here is CASSPRQGLAPTDTQYF. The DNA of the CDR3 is TGCGCCAGCAGCCCCCGGCAGGGACTAGCGCCGACAGATACGCAGTATTTT.

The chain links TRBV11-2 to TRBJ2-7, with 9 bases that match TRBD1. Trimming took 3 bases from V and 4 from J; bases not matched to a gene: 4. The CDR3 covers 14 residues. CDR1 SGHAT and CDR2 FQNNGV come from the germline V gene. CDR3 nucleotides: TGTGCCAGCAGCTTGGGACAGGGAGTATACGAGCAGTACTTC. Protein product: CASSLGQGVYEQYF.

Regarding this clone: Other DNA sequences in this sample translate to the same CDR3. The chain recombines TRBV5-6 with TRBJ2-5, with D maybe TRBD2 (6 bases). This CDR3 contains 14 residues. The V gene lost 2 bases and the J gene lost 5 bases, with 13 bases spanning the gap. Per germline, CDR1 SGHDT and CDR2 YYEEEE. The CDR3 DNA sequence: TGTGCCAGCAGCTTAGTCCGGGGGATGGAGACCCAGTACTTC. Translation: CASSLVRGMETQYF.